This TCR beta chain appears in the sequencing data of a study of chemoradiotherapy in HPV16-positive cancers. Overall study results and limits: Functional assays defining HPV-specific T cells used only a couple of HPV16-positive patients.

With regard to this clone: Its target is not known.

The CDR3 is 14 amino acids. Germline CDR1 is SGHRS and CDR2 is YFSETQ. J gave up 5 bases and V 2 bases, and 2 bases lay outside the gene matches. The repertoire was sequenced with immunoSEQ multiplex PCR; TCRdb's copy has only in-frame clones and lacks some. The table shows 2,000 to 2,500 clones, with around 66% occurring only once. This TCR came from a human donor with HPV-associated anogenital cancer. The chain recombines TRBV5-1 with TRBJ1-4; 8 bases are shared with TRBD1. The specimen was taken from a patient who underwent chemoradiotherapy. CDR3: CASSFGQGNEKLFF. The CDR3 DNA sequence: TGCGCCAGCAGCTTCGGACAGGGCAATGAAAAACTGTTTTTT. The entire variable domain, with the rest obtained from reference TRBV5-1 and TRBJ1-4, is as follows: KAGVTQTPRYLIKTRGQQVTLSCSPISGHRSVSWYQQTPGQGLQFLFEYFSETQRNKGNFPGRFSGRQFSNSRSEMNVSTLELGDSALYLCASSFGQGNEKLFFGSGTQLSVL.